This is a list of T cell receptor beta chains from one sample in a study of blood T cell repertoires in COVID-19. Method: immunoSEQ multiplex PCR; TCRdb's copy keeps in-frame clones and lacks some. Here the sample spans just over 250,000 clones, around 87% being singletons. The source material was peripheral blood. The receptors shown here come from a woman between 50 and 59 years old with acute or convalescent COVID-19. Each CDR3 is given with its conserved first and last residue. The D gene is left open where the match is weak. Size values are once, few and many counts, or a class for expanded clones, and some rows have none.

- TRBJ1-3 TRBV7-9 - CASSSILQGTPGNTIYF TGTGCCAGCAGCTCTATTCTACAGGGAACGCCTGGAAACACCATATATTTT
- TRBJ1-1 TRBV7-2 - CASSLLYSQGGTEAFF TGTGCCAGCAGCTTACTGTACAGCCAGGGTGGTACTGAAGCTTTCTTT
- TRBJ2-7 TRBV29-1 - CSGNDGAYEQYF TGCAGCGGCAACGACGGGGCCTACGAGCAGTACTTC
TRBD1 TRBJ2-6 TRBV10-3 - CAITPGGSGANVLTF TGTGCCATCACCCCAGGGGGCTCTGGGGCCAACGTCCTGACTTTC
- TRBJ2-5 TRBV18 - CASSPGLRQETQYF TGTGCCAGCTCACCCGGACTACGCCAAGAGACCCAGTACTTC
TRBD1 TRBJ2-7 TRBV18 - CASSLDRVRYEQYF TGTGCCAGCTCCTTAGACAGGGTAAGGTACGAGCAGTACTTC
- TRBJ2-5 TRBV19 - CASSDSGGETQYF TGTGCCAGTAGTGACTCCGGCGGAGAGACCCAGTACTTC
TRBD2 TRBJ2-7 TRBV6-1 - CASSDGLAGLGEQYF TGTGCCAGCAGTGACGGACTAGCGGGATTGGGCGAGCAGTACTTC
TRBD2 TRBJ2-7 TRBV30 once CAWSRGLGSVEQYF TGTGCCTGGAGTCGGGGACTAGGTTCTGTGGAGCAGTACTTC
- TRBJ1-5 TRBV18 - CASSRGTPAPTAQHF TGTGCCAGCTCCCGGGGGACTCCGGCACCCACAGCCCAGCATTTT
TRBD1 TRBJ1-2 TRBV4-2 - CASSRTGQGAGGYTF TGTGCCAGCAGCCGAACCGGACAGGGGGCAGGGGGCTACACCTTC
- TRBJ1-1 TRBV5-4 - CASSPPDRATEAFF TGTGCCAGCAGCCCCCCCGACAGAGCCACTGAAGCTTTCTTT
- TRBJ2-1 TRBV28 once CASSLFREGEQFF TGTGCCAGCAGTTTATTCAGGGAAGGTGAGCAGTTCTTC